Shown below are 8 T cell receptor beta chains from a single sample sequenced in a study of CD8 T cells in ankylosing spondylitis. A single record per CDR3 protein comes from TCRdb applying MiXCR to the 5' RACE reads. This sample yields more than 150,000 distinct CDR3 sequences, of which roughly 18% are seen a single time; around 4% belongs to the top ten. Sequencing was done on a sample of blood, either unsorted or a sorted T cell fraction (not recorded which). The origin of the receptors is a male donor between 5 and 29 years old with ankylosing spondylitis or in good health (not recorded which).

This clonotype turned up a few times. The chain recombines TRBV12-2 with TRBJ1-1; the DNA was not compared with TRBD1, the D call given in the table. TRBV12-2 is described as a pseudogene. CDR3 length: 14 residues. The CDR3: CASRTDSENTEAFF. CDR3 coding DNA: TGTGCAAGTCGGACCGACAGTGAGAACACTGAAGCTTTCTTT.

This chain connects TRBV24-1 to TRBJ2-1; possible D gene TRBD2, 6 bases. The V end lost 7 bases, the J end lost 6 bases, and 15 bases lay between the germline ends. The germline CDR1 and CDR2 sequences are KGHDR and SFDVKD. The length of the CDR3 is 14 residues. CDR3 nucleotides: TGTGCCACCAGCCTCAAGGCCGGGGGCAATGAGCAGTTCTTC. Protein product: CATSLKAGGNEQFF.

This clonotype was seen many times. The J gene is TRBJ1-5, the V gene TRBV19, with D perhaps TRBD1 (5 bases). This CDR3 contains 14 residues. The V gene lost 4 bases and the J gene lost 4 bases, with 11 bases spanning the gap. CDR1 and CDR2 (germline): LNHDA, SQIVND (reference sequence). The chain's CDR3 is CASSSSRGNQPQHF. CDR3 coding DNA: TGTGCCAGTAGTAGCAGTAGGGGTAATCAGCCCCAGCATTTT.

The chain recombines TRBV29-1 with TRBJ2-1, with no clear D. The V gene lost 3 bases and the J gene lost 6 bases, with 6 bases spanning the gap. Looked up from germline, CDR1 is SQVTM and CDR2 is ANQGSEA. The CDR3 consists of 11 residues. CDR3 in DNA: TGCAGCGTTGATGGTTCCAATGAGCAGTTCTTC. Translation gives CSVDGSNEQFF.

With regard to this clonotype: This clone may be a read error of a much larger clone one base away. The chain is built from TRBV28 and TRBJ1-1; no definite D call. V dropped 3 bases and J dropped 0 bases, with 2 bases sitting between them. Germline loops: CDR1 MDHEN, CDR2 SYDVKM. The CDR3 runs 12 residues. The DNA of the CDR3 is TGTGCCAGCAGTTTCTTGAACACTGAAGCTTTCTTT. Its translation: CASSFLNTEAFF. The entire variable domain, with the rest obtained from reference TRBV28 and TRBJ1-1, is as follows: DVKVTQSSRYLVKRTGEKVFLECVQDMDHENMFWYRQDPGLGLRLIYFSYDVKMKEKGDIPEGYSVSREKKERFSLILESASTNQTSMYLCASSFLNTEAFFGQGTRLTVV.

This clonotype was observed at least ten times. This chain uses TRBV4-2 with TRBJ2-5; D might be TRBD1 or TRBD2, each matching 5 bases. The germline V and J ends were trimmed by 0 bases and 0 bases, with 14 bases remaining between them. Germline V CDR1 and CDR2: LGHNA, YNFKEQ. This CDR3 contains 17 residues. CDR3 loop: CASSQEGGHSYQETQYF. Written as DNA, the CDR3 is TGTGCCAGCAGCCAAGAAGGAGGACACTCGTACCAAGAGACCCAGTACTTC.

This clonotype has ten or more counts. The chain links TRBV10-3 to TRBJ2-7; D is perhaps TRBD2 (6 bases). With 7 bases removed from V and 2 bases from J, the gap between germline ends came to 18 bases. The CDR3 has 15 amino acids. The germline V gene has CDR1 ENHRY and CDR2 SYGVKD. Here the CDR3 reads CAIKGGLQETYEQYF. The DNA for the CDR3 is TGTGCCATCAAAGGTGGACTACAAGAAACCTACGAGCAGTACTTC.

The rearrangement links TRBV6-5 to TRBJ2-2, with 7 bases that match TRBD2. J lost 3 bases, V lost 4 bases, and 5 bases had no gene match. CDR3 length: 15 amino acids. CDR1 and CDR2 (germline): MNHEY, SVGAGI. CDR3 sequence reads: CASSSSLADTGELFF. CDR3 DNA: TGTGCCAGCAGTTCGTCCCTAGCGGACACCGGGGAGCTGTTTTTT.